This T cell receptor (beta chain) was captured in a study of blood T cell repertoires in COVID-19. Study background: Acute and convalescent COVID-19 specimens originated in the United States, Italy and Spain. In each case, the material was cDNA or gDNA derived from T cells, B-cell-depleted T cells, or PBMCs.

V gave up 4 bases and J gave up 3 bases; unmatched junction bases: 8. Germline V gene data show CDR1 as SGHRS and CDR2 as YFSETQ. The length of the CDR3 is 17 residues. As originally analysed: Estimation of nucleated cell counts relied on the amplification of reference gene primers. Some clones are missing from TCRdb's copy, which holds only in-frame ones; the method was immunoSEQ multiplex PCR. The V and J calls and clone size are taken from that table; D and trimming were inferred from the DNA. This table has roughly 190,000 clones, about four fifths appearing once. The V and J genes are TRBV5-1 and TRBJ1-6, with 9 bases lining up with TRBD1. The TCR was taken from a woman between 65 and 79 years old with active or convalescent COVID-19. Sequencing used peripheral blood. The CDR3: CASSKGTGLFYNSPLHF. The CDR3, as DNA: TGCGCCAGCAGCAAGGGGACAGGGTTATTCTATAATTCACCCCTCCACTTT.